This T cell receptor (beta chain) stems from a study of a mutant IDH1 vaccine in newly diagnosed glioma. Study details: Earlier care involved radiotherapy, temozolomide, or both, and the majority received both. The timing of visit V12 was week 35, and that of visit V13 was week 47.

CDR3 size: 15 residues. The V gene's germline CDR1 is MNHNY and CDR2 SVGAGI (reference sequence). Trimming shortened V by 2 bases and J by 5 bases, and 15 bases separated the two germline ends. Worth noting for this clone: Its cognate antigen is unknown.

TCRdb's table, derived via immunoSEQ multiplex PCR, lists solely in-frame clones and lacks some. The table includes around 60,000 clones, roughly four fifths detected once. Indicated time point: week 35, safety follow-up. Vaccinated patients received 300 ug of mutant IDH1 20-mer peptide per dose, with topical imiquimod. This specimen was PBMCs, taken from a glioma patient whose treatment included an IDH1 peptide vaccine. This TCR was recovered from a man aged 40-49 years with glioma. This chain joins TRBV6-6 and TRBJ2-5, with D possibly TRBD1 on 5 matching bases. DNA for the CDR3: TGTGCCAGCAGTTACCCTAGGGGCACGTCGGAGACCCAGTACTTC. It encodes CASSYPRGTSETQYF.